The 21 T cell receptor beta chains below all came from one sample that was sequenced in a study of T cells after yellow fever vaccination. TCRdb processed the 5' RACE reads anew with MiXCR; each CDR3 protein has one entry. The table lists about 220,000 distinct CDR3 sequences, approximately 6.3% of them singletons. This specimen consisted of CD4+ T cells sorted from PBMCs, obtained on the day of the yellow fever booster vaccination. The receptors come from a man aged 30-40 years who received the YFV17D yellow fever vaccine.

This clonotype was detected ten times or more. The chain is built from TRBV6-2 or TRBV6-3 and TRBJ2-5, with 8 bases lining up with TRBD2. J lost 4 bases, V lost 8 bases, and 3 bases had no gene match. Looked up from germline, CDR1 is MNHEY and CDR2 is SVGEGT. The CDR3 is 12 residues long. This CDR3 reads CASRSGRETQYF. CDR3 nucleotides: TGTGCCAGCCGAAGCGGGAGAGAGACCCAGTACTTC.

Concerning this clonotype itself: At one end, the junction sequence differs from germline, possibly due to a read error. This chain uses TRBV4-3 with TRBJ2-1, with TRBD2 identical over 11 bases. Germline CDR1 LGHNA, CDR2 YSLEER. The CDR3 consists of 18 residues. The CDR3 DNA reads TGCGCCAGCAACCAAGGCGCCGGGGTAGCGGGAGGGTTACGGGAGCAGTTCTTC. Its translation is CASNQGAGVAGGLREQFF.

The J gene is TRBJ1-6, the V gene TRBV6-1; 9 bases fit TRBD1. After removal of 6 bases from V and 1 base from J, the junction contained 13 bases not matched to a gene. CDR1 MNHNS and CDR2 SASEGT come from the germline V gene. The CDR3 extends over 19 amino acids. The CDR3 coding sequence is TGTGCCAGCAGCACACAGGGGGCGGTCGCCCGGTCCTATAATTCACCCCTCCACTTT. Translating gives CASSTQGAVARSYNSPLHF.

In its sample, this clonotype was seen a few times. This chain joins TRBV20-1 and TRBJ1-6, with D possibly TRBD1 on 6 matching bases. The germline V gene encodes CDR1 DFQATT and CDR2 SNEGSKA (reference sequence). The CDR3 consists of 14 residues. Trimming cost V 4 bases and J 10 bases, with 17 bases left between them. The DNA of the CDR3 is TGCAGTGCTAAGGCCCGCGGGGGGCTCTCACCCCTCCACTTT. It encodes CSAKARGGLSPLHF.

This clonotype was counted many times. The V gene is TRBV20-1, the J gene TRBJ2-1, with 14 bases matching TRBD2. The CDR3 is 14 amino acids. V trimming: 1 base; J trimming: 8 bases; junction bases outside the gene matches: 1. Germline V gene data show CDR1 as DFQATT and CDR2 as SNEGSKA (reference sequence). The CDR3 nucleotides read TGCAGTGCTAGAGGACTAGCGGGAGGGGATGAGCAGTTCTTC. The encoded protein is CSARGLAGGDEQFF.

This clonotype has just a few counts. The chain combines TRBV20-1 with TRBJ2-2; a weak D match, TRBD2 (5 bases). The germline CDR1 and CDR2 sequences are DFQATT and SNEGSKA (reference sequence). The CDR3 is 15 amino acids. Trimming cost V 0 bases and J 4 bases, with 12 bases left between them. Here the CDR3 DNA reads TGCAGTGCTAGAGATCGGCGGGTGAGCACCGGGGAGCTGTTTTTT. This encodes CSARDRRVSTGELFF.

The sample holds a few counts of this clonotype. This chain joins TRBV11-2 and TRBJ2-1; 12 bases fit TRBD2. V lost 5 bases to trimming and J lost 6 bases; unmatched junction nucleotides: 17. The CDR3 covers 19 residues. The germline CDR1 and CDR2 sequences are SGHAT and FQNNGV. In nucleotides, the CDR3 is TGTGCCAGCAGCAAACCGGCTAGCGGGAGGGCTTTAAAGGTCAATGAGCAGTTCTTC. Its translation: CASSKPASGRALKVNEQFF.

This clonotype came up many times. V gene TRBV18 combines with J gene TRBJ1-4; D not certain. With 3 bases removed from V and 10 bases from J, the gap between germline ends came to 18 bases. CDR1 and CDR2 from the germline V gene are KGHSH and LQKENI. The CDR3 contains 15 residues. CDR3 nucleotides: TGTGCCAGCTCACCGACTATAATAGAATATGGAAAACTGTTTTTT. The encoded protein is CASSPTIIEYGKLFF. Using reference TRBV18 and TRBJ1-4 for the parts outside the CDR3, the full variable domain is NAGVMQNPRHLVRRRGQEARLRCSPMKGHSHVYWYRQLPEEGLKFMVYLQKENIIDESGMPKERFSAEFPKEGPSILRIQQVVRGDSAAYFCASSPTIIEYGKLFFGSGTQLSVL.

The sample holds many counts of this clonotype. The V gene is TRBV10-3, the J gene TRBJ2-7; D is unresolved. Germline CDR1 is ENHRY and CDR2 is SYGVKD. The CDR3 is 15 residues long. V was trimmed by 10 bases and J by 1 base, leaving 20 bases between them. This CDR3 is CATTPGNSISYEQYF. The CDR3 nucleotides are TGTGCCACTACCCCGGGTAACTCCATTTCCTACGAGCAGTACTTC.

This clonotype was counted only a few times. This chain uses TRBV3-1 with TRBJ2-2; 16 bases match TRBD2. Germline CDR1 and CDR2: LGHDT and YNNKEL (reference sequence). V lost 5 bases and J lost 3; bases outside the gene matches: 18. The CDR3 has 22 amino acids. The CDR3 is CASSKGPAGTSGRAFDTGELFF. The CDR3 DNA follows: TGTGCCAGCAGCAAGGGACCTGCCGGGACTAGCGGGAGGGCCTTTGACACCGGGGAGCTGTTTTTT.

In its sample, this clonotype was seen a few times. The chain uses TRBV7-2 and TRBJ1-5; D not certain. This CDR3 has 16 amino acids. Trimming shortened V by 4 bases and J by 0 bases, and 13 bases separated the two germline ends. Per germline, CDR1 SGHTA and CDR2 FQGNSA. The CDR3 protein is CASSSAPTHSNQPQHF. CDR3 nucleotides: TGTGCCAGCAGCTCCGCACCCACCCATAGCAATCAGCCCCAGCATTTT.

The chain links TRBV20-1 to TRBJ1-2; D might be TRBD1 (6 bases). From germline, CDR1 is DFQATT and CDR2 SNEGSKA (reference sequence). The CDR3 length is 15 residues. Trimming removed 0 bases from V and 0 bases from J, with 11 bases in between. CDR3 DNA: TGCAGTGCTAGAGACGGACAGAACCCTAACTATGGCTACACCTTC. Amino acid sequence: CSARDGQNPNYGYTF.

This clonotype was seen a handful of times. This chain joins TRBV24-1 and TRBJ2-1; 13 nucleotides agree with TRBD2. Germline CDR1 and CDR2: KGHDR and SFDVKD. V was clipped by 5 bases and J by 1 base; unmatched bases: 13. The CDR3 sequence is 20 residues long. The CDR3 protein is CATSAAKGTSGTVSYNEQFF. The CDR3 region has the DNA TGTGCCACCAGTGCCGCCAAGGGGACTAGCGGGACCGTTTCCTACAATGAGCAGTTCTTC.

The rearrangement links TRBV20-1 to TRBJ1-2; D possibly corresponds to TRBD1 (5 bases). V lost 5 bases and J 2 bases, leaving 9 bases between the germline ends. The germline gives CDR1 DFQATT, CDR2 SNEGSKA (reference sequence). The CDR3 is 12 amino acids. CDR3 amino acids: CSAPGDNYGYTF. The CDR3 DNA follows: TGCAGTGCTCCCGGGGACAACTATGGCTACACCTTC.

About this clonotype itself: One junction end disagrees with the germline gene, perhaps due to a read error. CDR3 region: CASCQPAGLAGGPLGTQYF. The DNA of the CDR3 is TGTGCCAGCTGCCAACCGGCGGGACTAGCGGGAGGCCCGTTGGGGACCCAGTACTTC. The rearrangement links TRBV3-1 to TRBJ2-5, with TRBD2 matching 15 bases. CDR1 and CDR2 from the germline V gene are LGHDT and YNNKEL (reference sequence). The CDR3 is 19 amino acids.

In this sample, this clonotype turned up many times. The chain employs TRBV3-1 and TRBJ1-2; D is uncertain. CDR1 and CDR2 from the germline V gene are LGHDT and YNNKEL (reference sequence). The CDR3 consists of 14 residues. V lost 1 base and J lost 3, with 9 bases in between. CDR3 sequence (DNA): TGTGCCAGCAGCCAAGTGAACGGTTACTATGGCTACACCTTC. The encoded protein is CASSQVNGYYGYTF.

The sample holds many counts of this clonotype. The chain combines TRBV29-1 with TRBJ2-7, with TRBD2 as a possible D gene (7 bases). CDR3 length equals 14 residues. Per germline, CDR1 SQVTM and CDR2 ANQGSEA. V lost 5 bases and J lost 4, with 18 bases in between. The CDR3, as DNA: TGCAGCGTTACAAGGGGGGGGAGCCGGTACGAGCAGTACTTC. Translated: CSVTRGGSRYEQYF.

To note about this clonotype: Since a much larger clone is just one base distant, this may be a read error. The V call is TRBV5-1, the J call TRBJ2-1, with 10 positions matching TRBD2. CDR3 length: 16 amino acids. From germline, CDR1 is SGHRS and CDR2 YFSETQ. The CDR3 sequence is CVSSIGAGGPHNEQFF. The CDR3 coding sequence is TGCGTCAGCAGCATCGGAGCGGGAGGGCCCCACAATGAGCAGTTCTTC.

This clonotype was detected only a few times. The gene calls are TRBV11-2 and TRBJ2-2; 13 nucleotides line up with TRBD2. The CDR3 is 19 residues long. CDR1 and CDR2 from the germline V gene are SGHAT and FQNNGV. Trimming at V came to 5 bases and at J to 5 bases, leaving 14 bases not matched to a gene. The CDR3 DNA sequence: TGTGCCAGCAGCCGGGCGGGGGCCCCGGGACTAGCGGGAACCGGGGAGCTGTTTTTT. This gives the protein CASSRAGAPGLAGTGELFF.

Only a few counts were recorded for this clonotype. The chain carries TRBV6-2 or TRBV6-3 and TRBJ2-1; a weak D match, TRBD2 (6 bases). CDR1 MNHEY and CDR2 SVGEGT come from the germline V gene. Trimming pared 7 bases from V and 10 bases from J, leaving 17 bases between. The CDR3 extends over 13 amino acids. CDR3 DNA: TGTGCCAGCACCAAGGTCAGTGGGAGGGAGCAGTTCTTC. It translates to CASTKVSGREQFF.

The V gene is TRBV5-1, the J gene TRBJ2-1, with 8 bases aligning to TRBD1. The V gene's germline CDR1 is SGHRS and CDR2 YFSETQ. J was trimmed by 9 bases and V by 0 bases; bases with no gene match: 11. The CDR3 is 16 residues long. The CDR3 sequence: CASSLAPQGAIGEQFF. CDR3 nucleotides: TGCGCCAGCAGCTTGGCCCCGCAGGGGGCCATTGGTGAGCAGTTCTTC.